Below, one T cell receptor beta chain is given with its context. Its antigen is still unknown. The record originates from a study of cytomegalovirus exposure and HLA in healthy donors. Overall study results and limits: Listed as cytomegalovirus-associated were 150 to 200 TCR beta chains.

With 1 base removed from V and 0 bases from J, the gap between germline ends came to 16 bases. This CDR3 has 17 residues. Germline values: CDR1 SNHLY, CDR2 FYNNEI. Assay: immunoSEQ multiplex PCR; the TCRdb copy retains only in-frame clones and omits some. In the table there are tens of thousands of clones, around 94% of which are singletons. The specimen sequenced was PBMCs. V gene TRBV2 combines with J gene TRBJ2-7; possibly TRBD1 for D (6 bases). This TCR came from a woman aged 18-29 years in good health and CMV-seronegative. CDR3 sequence: CASSEEQDSSSSYEQYF. CDR3 DNA: TGTGCCAGCAGTGAAGAACAGGACAGTTCTTCCTCCTACGAGCAGTACTTC. Full variable domain (remainder filled in from reference TRBV2 and TRBJ2-7): EPEVTQTPSHQVTQMGQEVILRCVPISNHLYFYWYRQILGQKVEFLVSFYNNEISEKSEIFDDQFSVERPDGSNFTLKIRSTKLEDSAMYFCASSEEQDSSSSYEQYFGPGTRLTVT.